This T cell receptor beta chain comes out of a study of T cell repertoires in cytomegalovirus infection. Overall study context: CMV infection and matching HLA type were both indicated by public TCR beta signatures.

TCRdb reprocessed the reads with MiXCR, giving one entry per CDR3 protein. The sample has around 530,000 distinct CDR3 sequences, more than 25% seen once. CDR3 size: 13 residues. V was pared by 2 bases and J by 8 bases, with 10 bases between. The V gene's germline CDR1 is SGHTA and CDR2 FQGNSA. The study's findings and limits: HLA-C-restricted, CMV-specific TCR beta clonotypes were dominant ex vivo. Based on cumulative public TCR beta family frequency, carriers of CMV plus the relevant HLA were identified.

This clonotype was seen many times. Its antigen remains unidentified. The chain links TRBV7-2 to TRBJ2-1; D not certain. The sequenced material came from PBMCs. This receptor was taken from a human donor in good health (CMV status not recorded). Some clones in this sample may be carry-over from other donors' samples. The CDR3: CASSLRSKDEQFF. DNA of the CDR3: TGTGCCAGCAGCTTAAGGTCAAAAGATGAGCAGTTCTTC.